This entry lists 16 T cell receptor beta chains sequenced from one sample in a study of blood T cell repertoires in COVID-19. Produced via immunoSEQ multiplex PCR; TCRdb's table is partial and in-frame only. This table holds about 430,000 clones, nearly 90% found once. Sequencing was performed on PBMCs or T cells enriched from blood (not recorded which). The origin of the receptors is a woman younger than 35 who had been exposed to COVID-19.

J is TRBJ1-5 and V is TRBV7-2; D is possibly TRBD1 (6 bases). Trimming took off 1 base at V and 2 bases at J, with 12 bases between the two ends. This CDR3 has 16 residues. The germline V gene has CDR1 SGHTA and CDR2 FQGNSA. The CDR3 DNA reads TGTGCCAGCAGCTTAGTAGGGGGAGCCGGCAATCAGCCCCAGCATTTT. Translated: CASSLVGGAGNQPQHF.

The chain combines TRBV7-9 with TRBJ2-1, with a tentative D call TRBD1 (5 bases). Trimming removed 9 bases at V and 3 bases at J, with 12 bases between. Germline CDR1 is SEHNR and CDR2 is FQNEAQ (reference sequence). This CDR3 spans 13 amino acids. The CDR3 sequence is CARGSDNYNEQFF. CDR3 DNA: TGTGCCAGGGGGTCGGACAACTACAATGAGCAGTTCTTC.

The chain employs TRBV7-2 and TRBJ1-2; the match to TRBD1 covers 7 bases. V dropped 3 bases and J dropped 5; count of bases not matched to a gene: 3. The CDR3 spans 13 residues. Germline loops: CDR1 SGHTA, CDR2 FQGNSA. DNA of the CDR3: TGTGCCAGCAGCTTCGGGACAGATTATGGCTACACCTTC. Translating gives CASSFGTDYGYTF.

The chain is built from TRBV28 and TRBJ1-5; TRBD1 matches 8 bases. The J segment lost 5 bases and the V segment lost 2 bases, leaving 5 bases of the junction unmatched. The CDR3 is 15 residues long. The germline gives CDR1 MDHEN, CDR2 SYDVKM. Here the CDR3 reads CASSLPGRGHQPQHF. In nucleotides, the CDR3 is TGTGCCAGCAGTTTACCAGGCAGGGGGCATCAGCCCCAGCATTTT. The complete variable domain, with remaining parts taken from reference TRBV28 and TRBJ1-5, reads DVKVTQSSRYLVKRTGEKVFLECVQDMDHENMFWYRQDPGLGLRLIYFSYDVKMKEKGDIPEGYSVSREKKERFSLILESASTNQTSMYLCASSLPGRGHQPQHFGDGTRLSIL.

This clone was found once. The rearrangement joins TRBV28 to TRBJ2-3, with D possibly TRBD2 on 5 matching bases. V was trimmed by 7 bases and J by 2 bases, leaving 16 bases between them. This CDR3 spans 15 amino acids. Germline V gives CDR1 MDHEN, CDR2 SYDVKM. CDR3 DNA: TGTGCCAGCACCAGAGGGTTGGTATTCACAGATACGCAGTATTTT. Translating gives CASTRGLVFTDTQYF.

The V call is TRBV7-2, the J call TRBJ2-6, with D tentatively TRBD1 (6 bases). The V end lost 4 bases, the J end lost 0 bases, and 19 bases lay between the germline ends. The V gene's germline CDR1 is SGHTA and CDR2 FQGNSA. The CDR3 consists of 19 residues. The DNA of the CDR3 is TGTGCCAGCAGCTACACCGGGACACCCCAGAGCTCTGGGGCCAACGTCCTGACTTTC. Translated, it gives CASSYTGTPQSSGANVLTF. Filled out from reference TRBV7-2 and TRBJ2-6, the complete variable domain reads GAGVSQSPSNKVTEKGKDVELRCDPISGHTALYWYRQSLGQGLEFLIYFQGNSAPDKSGLPSDRFSAERTGGSVSTLTIQRTQQEDSAVYLCASSYTGTPQSSGANVLTFGAGSRLTVL.

The V call is TRBV6-2 or TRBV6-3, the J call TRBJ1-5, with 9 nucleotides matching TRBD1. With 2 bases clipped from V and 5 bases from J, the junction kept 16 bases outside the gene matches. The germline gives CDR1 MNHEY, CDR2 SVGEGT. This CDR3 region has 19 residues. The CDR3 DNA is TGTGCCAGCAGTTACCACGGAGGACAGGGGATCGGGATGTATCAGCCCCAGCATTTT. It yields the protein CASSYHGGQGIGMYQPQHF.

The chain uses TRBV4-1 and TRBJ2-2; D uncertain. There are 15 residues in the CDR3. Trimming pared 4 bases from V and 0 bases from J, leaving 9 bases between. Germline loops: CDR1 MGHRA, CDR2 YSYEKL. CDR3 loop: CASSLGPANTGELFF. The CDR3 DNA is TGCGCCAGCAGCCTTGGGCCAGCGAACACCGGGGAGCTGTTTTTT.

The rearrangement links TRBV4-3 to TRBJ2-3, with a weak D call TRBD1 (5 bases). V was trimmed by 3 bases and J by 5 bases, leaving 12 bases between them. The CDR3 is 14 residues long. CDR1 LGHNA and CDR2 YSLEER come from the germline V gene. The CDR3 is CASSQQGWGDTQYF. CDR3 in DNA: TGCGCCAGCAGCCAGCAGGGTTGGGGAGATACGCAGTATTTT.

The count of this clone is one. J is TRBJ2-7 and V is TRBV5-1, with 11 bases fitting TRBD2. V shed 3 bases, J shed 3 bases, and the junction held 5 bases outside the gene matches. The germline CDR1 and CDR2 sequences are SGHRS and YFSETQ. The CDR3 consists of 15 residues. The CDR3 region has the DNA TGCGCCAGCAGCTACTACGGACTAGCGGGCTACGAGCAGTACTTC. Amino acids: CASSYYGLAGYEQYF.

CDR3 DNA sequence: TGTGCCAGCAGCGTGGACTGGGGGCGGGAGACCCAGTACTTC. Its protein product is CASSVDWGRETQYF. This sequence joins TRBV5-5 and TRBJ2-5, with D perhaps TRBD1 (6 bases). Germline V gene lookup returns CDR1 SGHKS and CDR2 YYEKEE (reference sequence). V dropped 4 bases and J dropped 5 bases, with 15 bases sitting between them. The CDR3 spans 14 residues.

The chain carries TRBV5-1 and TRBJ1-2; weak D call: TRBD1 (6 bases). The CDR3 is made up of 15 amino acids. The ends were cut back, 6 bases at V and 7 bases at J, with 22 bases in the middle. Germline V lookup: CDR1 SGHRS, CDR2 YFSETQ. The CDR3: CASTKSEGGTAGYTF. CDR3 sequence (DNA): TGCGCCAGCACCAAATCGGAAGGGGGAACGGCTGGCTACACCTTC. Filled out from reference TRBV5-1 and TRBJ1-2, the complete variable domain reads KAGVTQTPRYLIKTRGQQVTLSCSPISGHRSVSWYQQTPGQGLQFLFEYFSETQRNKGNFPGRFSGRQFSNSRSEMNVSTLELGDSALYLCASTKSEGGTAGYTFGSGTRLTVV.

There are a few counts of this clone. The V and J genes are TRBV14 and TRBJ1-1; maybe TRBD1 (5 bases). V lost 0 bases to trimming and J lost 1 base, with 9 bases between them. Germline V gene lookup returns CDR1 SGHDN and CDR2 FVKESK. The CDR3 has 15 amino acids. CDR3 loop: CASSQDGGTNTEAFF. In nucleotides, the CDR3 is TGTGCCAGCAGCCAAGATGGGGGGACGAACACTGAAGCTTTCTTT.

V usage is TRBV29-1 and J usage is TRBJ2-1, with 11 bases matching TRBD2. After removal of 5 bases from V and 1 base from J, the junction contained 10 bases not matched to a gene. Germline CDR1 reads SQVTM; CDR2 reads ANQGSEA. This CDR3 is 17 amino acids long. CDR3 DNA: TGCAGCGTTCTATTTGCTAGCGGGGGGTCTTCCTACAATGAGCAGTTCTTC. This encodes CSVLFASGGSSYNEQFF.

V gene TRBV30 combines with J gene TRBJ1-1; 7 bases map to TRBD1. In germline, CDR1 is GTSNPN, CDR2 SVGIG (reference sequence). This CDR3 is 16 amino acids long. The J segment lost 4 bases and the V segment lost 3 bases, leaving 14 bases of the junction unmatched. The CDR3 DNA sequence: TGTGCCTGGAGAACTATTAACAGGGGAACAGGCACTGAAGCTTTCTTT. This gives the protein CAWRTINRGTGTEAFF.

This chain links TRBV7-8 with TRBJ2-5, with a tentative D call TRBD1 (6 bases). The CDR3 has 13 residues. Per germline, CDR1 SGHVS and CDR2 FQNEAQ. V lost 5 bases and J 3 bases, leaving 10 bases between the germline ends. The DNA of the CDR3 is TGTGCCAGCAGCCGGACAGCCAAAGAGACCCAGTACTTC. Translating gives CASSRTAKETQYF.